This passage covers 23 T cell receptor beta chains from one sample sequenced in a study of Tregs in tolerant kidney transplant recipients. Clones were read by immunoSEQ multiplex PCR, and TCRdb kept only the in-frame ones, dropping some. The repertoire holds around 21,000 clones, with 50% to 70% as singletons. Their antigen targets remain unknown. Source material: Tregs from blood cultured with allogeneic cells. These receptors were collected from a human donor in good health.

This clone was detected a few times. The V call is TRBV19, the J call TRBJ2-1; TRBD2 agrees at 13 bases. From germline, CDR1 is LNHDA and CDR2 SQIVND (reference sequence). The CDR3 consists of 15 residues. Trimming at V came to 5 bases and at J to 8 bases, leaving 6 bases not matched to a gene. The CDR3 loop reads CASSRLAGGIDEQFF. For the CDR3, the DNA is TGTGCCAGTAGTCGACTAGCGGGAGGTATTGATGAGCAGTTCTTC.

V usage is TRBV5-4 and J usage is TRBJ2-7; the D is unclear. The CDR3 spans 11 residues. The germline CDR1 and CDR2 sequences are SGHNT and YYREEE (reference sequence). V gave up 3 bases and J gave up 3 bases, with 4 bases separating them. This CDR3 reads CASSSGYEQYF. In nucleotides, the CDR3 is TGTGCCAGCAGCTCAGGCTACGAGCAGTACTTC.

CDR3 loop: CASSFVERGTQETQYF. The CDR3 DNA reads as TGTGCCAGCAGCTTTGTCGAGCGGGGGACCCAAGAGACCCAGTACTTC. V and J are TRBV11-1 and TRBJ2-5; 8 bases are shared with TRBD2. With V trimmed by 3 bases and J by 1 base, 7 bases remained unmatched. The CDR3 has 16 residues. Germline assignment: CDR1 SGHAT and CDR2 FQDESV (reference sequence).

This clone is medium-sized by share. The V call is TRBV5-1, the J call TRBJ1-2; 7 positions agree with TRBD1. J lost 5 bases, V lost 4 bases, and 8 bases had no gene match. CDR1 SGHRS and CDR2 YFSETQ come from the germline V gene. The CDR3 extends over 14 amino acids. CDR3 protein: CASSQTGTAYGYTF. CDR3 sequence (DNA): TGCGCCAGCAGCCAGACCGGGACAGCTTATGGCTACACCTTC. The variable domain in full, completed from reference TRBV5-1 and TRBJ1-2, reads KAGVTQTPRYLIKTRGQQVTLSCSPISGHRSVSWYQQTPGQGLQFLFEYFSETQRNKGNFPGRFSGRQFSNSRSEMNVSTLELGDSALYLCASSQTGTAYGYTFGSGTRLTVV.

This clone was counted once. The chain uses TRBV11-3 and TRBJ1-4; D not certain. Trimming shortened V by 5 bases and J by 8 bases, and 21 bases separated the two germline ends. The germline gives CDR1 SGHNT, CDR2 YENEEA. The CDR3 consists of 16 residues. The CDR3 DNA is TGTGCCAGCAGCCCGCAGTCCGTTTGGGCGGGGGAAAAACTGTTTTTT. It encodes CASSPQSVWAGEKLFF.

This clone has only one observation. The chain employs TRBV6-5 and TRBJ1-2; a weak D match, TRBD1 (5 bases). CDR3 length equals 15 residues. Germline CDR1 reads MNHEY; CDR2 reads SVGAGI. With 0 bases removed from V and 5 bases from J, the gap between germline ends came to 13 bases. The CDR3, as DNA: TGTGCCAGCAGTTACTCGGGCAGGGTGGGGTATGGCTACACCTTC. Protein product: CASSYSGRVGYGYTF.

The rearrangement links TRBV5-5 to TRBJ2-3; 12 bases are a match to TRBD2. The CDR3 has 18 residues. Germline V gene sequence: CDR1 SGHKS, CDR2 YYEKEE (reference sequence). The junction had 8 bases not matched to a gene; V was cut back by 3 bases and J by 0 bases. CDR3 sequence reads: CASSSLAGGILSTDTQYF. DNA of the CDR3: TGTGCCAGCAGCTCCCTAGCGGGGGGGATTCTTAGCACAGATACGCAGTATTTT.

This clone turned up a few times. For the CDR3, the DNA is TGTGCCAGCTCACCGGCGACTAGCGGGAGAAATGAGCAGTTCTTC. Residues: CASSPATSGRNEQFF. This chain links TRBV18 with TRBJ2-1, with 12 bases fitting TRBD2. The CDR3 contains 15 residues. The J segment lost 7 bases and the V segment lost 3 bases, leaving 4 bases of the junction unmatched. Germline CDR1 and CDR2: KGHSH and LQKENI.

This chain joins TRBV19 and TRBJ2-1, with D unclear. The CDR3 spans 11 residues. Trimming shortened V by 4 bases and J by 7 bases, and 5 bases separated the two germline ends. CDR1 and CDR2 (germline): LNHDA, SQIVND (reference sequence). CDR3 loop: CASSSWNEQFF. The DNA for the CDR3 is TGTGCCAGTAGTAGTTGGAATGAGCAGTTCTTC.

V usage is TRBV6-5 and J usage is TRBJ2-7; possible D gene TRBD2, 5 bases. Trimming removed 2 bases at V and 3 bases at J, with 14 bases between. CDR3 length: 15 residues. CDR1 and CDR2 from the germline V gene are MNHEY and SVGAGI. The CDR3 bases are TGTGCCAGCAGTTACGCCCTCGGTAGCGTCTACGAGCAGTACTTC. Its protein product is CASSYALGSVYEQYF.

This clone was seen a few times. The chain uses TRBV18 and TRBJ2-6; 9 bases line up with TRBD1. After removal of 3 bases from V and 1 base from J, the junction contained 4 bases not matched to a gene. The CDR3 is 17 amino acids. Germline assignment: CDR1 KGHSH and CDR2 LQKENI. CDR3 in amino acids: CASSPGTGISGANVLTF. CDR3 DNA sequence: TGTGCCAGCTCACCCGGGACAGGGATTTCTGGGGCCAACGTCCTGACTTTC.

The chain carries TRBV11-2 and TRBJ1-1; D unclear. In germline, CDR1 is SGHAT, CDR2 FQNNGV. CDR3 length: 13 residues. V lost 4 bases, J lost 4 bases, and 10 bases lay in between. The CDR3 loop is CASSSLTGTEAFF. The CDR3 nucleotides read TGTGCCAGCAGCTCCCTAACGGGCACTGAAGCTTTCTTT.

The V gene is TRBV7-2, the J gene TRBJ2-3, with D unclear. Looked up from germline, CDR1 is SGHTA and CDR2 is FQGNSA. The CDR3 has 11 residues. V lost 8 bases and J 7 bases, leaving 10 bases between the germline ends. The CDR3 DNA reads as TGTGCCAGCCGCCCCGTGAATACGCAGTATTTT. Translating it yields CASRPVNTQYF.

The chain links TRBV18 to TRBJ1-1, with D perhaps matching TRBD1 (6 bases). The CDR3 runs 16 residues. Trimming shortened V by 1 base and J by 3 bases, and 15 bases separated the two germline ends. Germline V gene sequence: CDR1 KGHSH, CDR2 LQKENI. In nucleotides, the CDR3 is TGTGCCAGCTCACCACGGGGGGCGGCAGGCGACACTGAAGCTTTCTTT. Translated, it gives CASSPRGAAGDTEAFF. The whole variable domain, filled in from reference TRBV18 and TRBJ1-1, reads NAGVMQNPRHLVRRRGQEARLRCSPMKGHSHVYWYRQLPEEGLKFMVYLQKENIIDESGMPKERFSAEFPKEGPSILRIQQVVRGDSAAYFCASSPRGAAGDTEAFFGQGTRLTVV.

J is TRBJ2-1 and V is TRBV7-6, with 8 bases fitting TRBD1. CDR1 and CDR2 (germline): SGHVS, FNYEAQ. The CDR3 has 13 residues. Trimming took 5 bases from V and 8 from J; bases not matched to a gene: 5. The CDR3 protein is CASSPDRGYEQFF. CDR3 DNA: TGTGCCAGCAGCCCCGACAGGGGCTATGAGCAGTTCTTC.

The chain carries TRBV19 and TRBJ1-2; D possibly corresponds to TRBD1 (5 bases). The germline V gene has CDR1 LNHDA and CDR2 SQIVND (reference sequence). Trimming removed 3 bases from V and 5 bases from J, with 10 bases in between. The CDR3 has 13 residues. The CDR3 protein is CASSIAGRYGYTF. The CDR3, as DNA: TGTGCCAGTAGTATTGCGGGGCGGTATGGCTACACCTTC.

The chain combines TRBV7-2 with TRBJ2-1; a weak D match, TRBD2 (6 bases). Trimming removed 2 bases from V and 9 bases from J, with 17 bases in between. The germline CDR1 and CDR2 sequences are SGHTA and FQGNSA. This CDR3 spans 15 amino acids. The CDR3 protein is CASSLIGSGAIEQFF. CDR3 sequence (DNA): TGTGCCAGCAGCTTAATTGGATCGGGAGCTATTGAGCAGTTCTTC.

The CDR3 protein is CASRQQGTEAFF. The CDR3 DNA reads as TGTGCCAGCAGACAACAGGGTACTGAAGCTTTCTTT. The chain carries TRBV6-6 and TRBJ1-1; tentative D call: TRBD1 (6 bases). The CDR3 is 12 residues long. V shed 6 bases and J shed 5 bases, with 10 bases lying between them. Germline V CDR1 and CDR2: MNHNY, SVGAGI (reference sequence).

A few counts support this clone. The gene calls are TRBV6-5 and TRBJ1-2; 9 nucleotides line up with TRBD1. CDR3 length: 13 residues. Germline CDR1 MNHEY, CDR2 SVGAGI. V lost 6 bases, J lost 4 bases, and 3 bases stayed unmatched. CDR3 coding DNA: TGTGCCAGCAGGGACAGGGGACGCTATGGCTACACCTTC. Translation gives CASRDRGRYGYTF.

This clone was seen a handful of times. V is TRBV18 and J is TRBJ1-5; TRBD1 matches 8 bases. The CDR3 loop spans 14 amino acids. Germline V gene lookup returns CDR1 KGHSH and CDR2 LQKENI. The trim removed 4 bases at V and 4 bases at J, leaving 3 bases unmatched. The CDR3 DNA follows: TGTGCCAGCTCACAGAACAGGGGGAATCAGCCCCAGCATTTT. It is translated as CASSQNRGNQPQHF.

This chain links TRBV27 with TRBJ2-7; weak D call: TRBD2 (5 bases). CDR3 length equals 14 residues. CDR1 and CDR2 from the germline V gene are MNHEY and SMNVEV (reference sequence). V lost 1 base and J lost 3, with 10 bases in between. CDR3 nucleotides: TGTGCCAGCAGTTTATTCGGCACTAGCTACGAGCAGTACTTC. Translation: CASSLFGTSYEQYF.

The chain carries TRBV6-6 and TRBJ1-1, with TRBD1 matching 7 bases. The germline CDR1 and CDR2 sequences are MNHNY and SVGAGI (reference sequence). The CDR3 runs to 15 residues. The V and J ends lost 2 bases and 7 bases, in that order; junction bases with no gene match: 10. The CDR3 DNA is TGTGCCAGCAGTTACGGGGGGATTAGGACAGGTGAAGCTTTCTTT. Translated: CASSYGGIRTGEAFF.

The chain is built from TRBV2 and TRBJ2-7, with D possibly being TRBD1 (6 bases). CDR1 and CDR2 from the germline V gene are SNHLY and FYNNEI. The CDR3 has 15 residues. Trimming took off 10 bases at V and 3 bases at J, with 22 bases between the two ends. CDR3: CATYYLAGDHYEQYF. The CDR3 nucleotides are TGTGCCACCTACTACTTGGCAGGGGACCACTACGAGCAGTACTTC.